These 21 T cell receptor beta chains were all obtained from the same sample, sequenced in a study of shared clonotypes between healthy human individuals. Assay: immunoSEQ multiplex PCR; the TCRdb copy retains only in-frame clones and omits some. The sample includes millions of clones, about 92% seen only once; the top ten take roughly 0.13%. The sample was naive CD4+ T cells sorted from blood. Subset in this sample: CD45RA+ positively selected. The receptors were gathered from a man between 18 and 29 years old in good health.

This chain uses TRBV28 with TRBJ2-5; D not resolved. The CDR3 runs 15 residues. Trimming removed 2 bases from V and 2 bases from J, with 12 bases in between. In germline, CDR1 is MDHEN, CDR2 SYDVKM. CDR3 bases: TGTGCCAGCAGTTTACGTGAACTCCTGCAAGAGACCCAGTACTTC. Amino acid sequence: CASSLRELLQETQYF.

The chain employs TRBV18 and TRBJ2-2; D may be TRBD1 (5 bases). Germline loops: CDR1 KGHSH, CDR2 LQKENI. This CDR3 has 16 amino acids. V was clipped by 1 base and J by 0 bases, with 9 bases between them. The CDR3, as DNA: TGTGCCAGCTCACCACAGGGGTCCGCGAACACCGGGGAGCTGTTTTTT. It translates to CASSPQGSANTGELFF.

About this clone: Other DNA variants within this sample encode the same CDR3. The rearrangement links TRBV14 to TRBJ2-7, with D perhaps matching TRBD1 (6 bases). Trimming took off 0 bases at V and 4 bases at J, with 7 bases between the two ends. CDR1 SGHDN and CDR2 FVKESK come from the germline V gene. This CDR3 spans 13 amino acids. Here the CDR3 reads CASSQDRGYEQYF. The CDR3 nucleotides read TGTGCCAGCAGCCAAGACAGGGGTTACGAGCAGTACTTC.

As for this clone: Other DNA sequences in the sample encode the same CDR3. The V and J genes are TRBV5-1 and TRBJ2-5, with 8 bases fitting TRBD2. This CDR3 has 16 amino acids. CDR1 SGHRS and CDR2 YFSETQ come from the germline V gene. With 1 base clipped from V and 1 base from J, the junction kept 6 bases outside the gene matches. The CDR3 region has the DNA TGCGCCAGCAGCTTGTCTGGGGCGGGGGGCCAAGAGACCCAGTACTTC. Amino acids: CASSLSGAGGQETQYF.

The chain joins TRBV10-1 to TRBJ1-1, with D maybe TRBD1 (6 bases). The V gene lost 0 bases and the J gene lost 4 bases, with 12 bases spanning the gap. This CDR3 is built from 15 residues. Per germline, CDR1 WNHNN and CDR2 SYGVQD (reference sequence). CDR3 nucleotides: TGCGCCAGCAGTGAGTCGAGGGGGGAAAGCACTGAAGCTTTCTTT. Translation: CASSESRGESTEAFF.

This chain uses TRBV6-1 with TRBJ2-2; 7 bases match TRBD1. The CDR3 length is 15 residues. The germline V gene encodes CDR1 MNHNS and CDR2 SASEGT. The J segment lost 5 bases and the V segment lost 2 bases, leaving 5 bases of the junction unmatched. Here the CDR3 reads CASSENRGQTGELFF. The CDR3 coding sequence is TGTGCCAGCAGTGAAAATAGGGGGCAGACCGGGGAGCTGTTTTTT.

CDR3 nucleotides: TGTGCCAGCAGCACAGGGACTTCCCCGCGCACCTTC. Residues: CASSTGTSPRTF. The V call is TRBV28, the J call TRBJ1-2; the D gene is possibly TRBD1 (6 bases). Germline lookup yields CDR1 MDHEN and CDR2 SYDVKM. This CDR3 region has 12 residues. Trimming left V 6 bases short and J 13 bases short, with 18 bases between.

On this clone itself: Other DNA sequences in the same sample also yield this CDR3. This chain joins TRBV30 and TRBJ2-3; no clear D gene. The CDR3 spans 13 residues. V lost 0 bases to trimming and J lost 0 bases, with 4 bases between them. The germline V gene encodes CDR1 GTSNPN and CDR2 SVGIG (reference sequence). The CDR3 DNA is TGTGCCTGGAGTGTACTTAGCACAGATACGCAGTATTTT. It codes for CAWSVLSTDTQYF.

The rearrangement uses TRBV7-9 and TRBJ2-7; maybe TRBD1 (5 bases). The germline V gene has CDR1 SEHNR and CDR2 FQNEAQ (reference sequence). V lost 2 bases to trimming and J lost 5 bases, with 16 bases between them. The CDR3 is made up of 15 amino acids. The DNA of the CDR3 is TGTGCCAGCAGCTTATCCCCGAATGGGGCCAACGAGCAGTACTTC. It translates to CASSLSPNGANEQYF.

The V and J genes are TRBV5-1 and TRBJ1-4; D not resolved. The CDR3 totals 15 residues. V dropped 0 bases and J dropped 8 bases, with 14 bases sitting between them. Germline CDR1 and CDR2: SGHRS and YFSETQ. The CDR3 DNA is TGCGCCAGCAGCTTGGAAACCCCGGGCCAGGAAAAACTGTTTTTT. It is translated as CASSLETPGQEKLFF. The full variable domain, rest sourced from reference TRBV5-1 and TRBJ1-4, is KAGVTQTPRYLIKTRGQQVTLSCSPISGHRSVSWYQQTPGQGLQFLFEYFSETQRNKGNFPGRFSGRQFSNSRSEMNVSTLELGDSALYLCASSLETPGQEKLFFGSGTQLSVL.

The chain combines TRBV6-1 with TRBJ2-7, with a weak D call TRBD1 (5 bases). The germline V gene has CDR1 MNHNS and CDR2 SASEGT. Deletions cut 0 bases from V and 3 bases from J, with 15 bases between. CDR3 size: 16 residues. The CDR3 DNA reads TGTGCCAGCAGTGAAGCGCTACAGGTGAATATCTACGAGCAGTACTTC. Amino acids: CASSEALQVNIYEQYF.

The genes are TRBV7-9 and TRBJ1-1; D might be TRBD1 (6 bases). Germline V gene lookup returns CDR1 SEHNR and CDR2 FQNEAQ (reference sequence). The CDR3 is 13 residues long. V shed 10 bases and J shed 4 bases, with 16 bases lying between them. The CDR3 reads CATSKGGGTEAFF. The CDR3 region has the DNA TGTGCCACCTCGAAGGGGGGGGGCACTGAAGCTTTCTTT.

The V and J genes are TRBV10-3 and TRBJ2-1; 7 nucleotides agree with TRBD1. Germline V gene lookup returns CDR1 ENHRY and CDR2 SYGVKD. The CDR3 covers 14 residues. The V gene end was trimmed by 0 bases and the J gene end by 9 bases; junction bases not matched to a gene: 5. CDR3 sequence: CAISESGQRSEQFF. The CDR3 DNA reads as TGTGCCATCAGTGAGTCGGGACAGCGGTCTGAGCAGTTCTTC.

The chain joins TRBV28 to TRBJ1-6; a weak D match, TRBD1 (6 bases). CDR3 length: 15 amino acids. CDR1 MDHEN and CDR2 SYDVKM come from the germline V gene. Trimming took 8 bases from V and 8 from J, leaving 19 bases between them. CDR3 bases: TGTGCCAGCGTAGCAGGAATACAGGGAGATTCACCCCTCCACTTT. Protein sequence: CASVAGIQGDSPLHF.

The chain couples TRBV7-2 to TRBJ1-6; D is uncertain. The germline V and J ends were trimmed by 1 base and 10 bases, with 11 bases remaining between them. There are 14 residues in the CDR3. Germline V gene data show CDR1 as SGHTA and CDR2 as FQGNSA. DNA for the CDR3: TGTGCCAGCAGCTTAGGGGTCGAGGCCTCACCCCTCCACTTT. Translated, it gives CASSLGVEASPLHF.

The rearrangement uses TRBV5-4 and TRBJ1-5; no clear D gene. This CDR3 contains 18 residues. Trimming left V 1 base short and J 1 base short, with 18 bases between. Looked up from germline, CDR1 is SGHNT and CDR2 is YYREEE (reference sequence). CDR3 DNA: TGTGCCAGCAGCTTGTATGTGCGGGAAGGGTCGAGCAATCAGCCCCAGCATTTT. Translating gives CASSLYVREGSSNQPQHF.

Only a few counts were recorded for this clone. Other DNA sequences in the same sample also yield this CDR3. The chain employs TRBV2 and TRBJ2-7, with 10 bases that match TRBD1. The CDR3 is made up of 14 amino acids. The V gene end was trimmed by 5 bases and the J gene end by 2 bases; junction bases not matched to a gene: 3. Germline CDR1 and CDR2: SNHLY and FYNNEI. The DNA of the CDR3 is TGTGCCAGCAGTATTGGACAGGGGGCCTACGAGCAGTACTTC. It yields the protein CASSIGQGAYEQYF.

V and J are TRBV2 and TRBJ1-2; D is unresolved. V was cut by 2 bases and J by 8 bases, with 18 bases left in between. Germline CDR1 SNHLY, CDR2 FYNNEI. The CDR3 contains 15 residues. The CDR3 here is CASSETFSGQEGYTF. The CDR3 DNA reads as TGTGCCAGCAGTGAAACCTTTTCCGGGCAGGAAGGCTACACCTTC.

DNA for the CDR3: TGTGCCAGCACTTGGCAGAATGGAGATACGCAGTATTTT. Encoded protein: CASTWQNGDTQYF. This chain joins TRBV2 and TRBJ2-3; D is unclear. This CDR3 region has 13 residues. Germline-derived CDR1 and CDR2 are SNHLY and FYNNEI. The V end was cut by 7 bases, the J end by 5 bases, with 13 bases between.

This clone was detected once. J is TRBJ2-5 and V is TRBV25-1; D perhaps matches TRBD1 (6 bases). The end of the DNA aligns better with TRBJ2-7, so the J call may be wrong. The CDR3 runs 15 residues. Germline CDR1 and CDR2: MGHDK and SYGVNS. CDR3 protein: CASSELSGVGYEQYF. The CDR3, as DNA: TGTGCCAGCAGTGAATTATCAGGGGTAGGGTACGAGCAGTACTTC.

For the CDR3, the DNA is TGCGCCAGCAGCTACCTAGCGGGGCCCACCTACGAGCAGTACTTC. It codes for CASSYLAGPTYEQYF. This chain uses TRBV4-1 with TRBJ2-7; TRBD2 aligns across 9 bases. Germline CDR1 and CDR2: MGHRA and YSYEKL. The trim removed 5 bases at V and 2 bases at J, leaving 7 bases unmatched. The CDR3 consists of 15 residues.